This TCR beta chain was captured by sequencing in a study of T cells in Graves' hyperthyroidism and ophthalmopathy (dated by TCRdb to the late 2010s). Background on the whole study: Peripheral blood was collected at initial diagnosis, before any treatment. A discovery cohort of 95 to 100 patients, approximately 44 with Graves' ophthalmopathy and fewer than 65 with stable Graves' hyperthyroidism, was used to find distinguishing TCR V-J signatures. Thyroid tissue and blood T-cell repertoires from six Graves' hyperthyroidism patients were also compared in the study. After sampling, hyperthyroidism patients received methimazole starting at 30 mg daily, and ophthalmopathy patients received high-dose intravenous methylprednisolone. Prospective prediction of ophthalmopathy was tested in an independent validation cohort of fewer than 20 hyperthyroidism patients and 15 to 17 patients who later progressed to ophthalmopathy. The approximately 100 discovery patients were divided at random into training and test sets in a 7:3 ratio. According to the paper, TCR Vbeta CDR3 sequencing was carried out on about 140 peripheral blood samples, which came from under 50 ophthalmopathy, approximately 78 hyperthyroidism and approximately 17 progressor patients.

There are 13 amino acids in the CDR3, from cysteine to phenylalanine inclusive. The CDR3 DNA has 39 bases and is translated from base 1. Clipping removes 4 bases from V and 6 bases from J, with 0 as the unmatched junction base count. From the germline V gene, CDR1 is MRHNA and CDR2 is SNTAGT. As regards this clonotype: Its cognate antigen has yet to be identified. Per-base qualities were not stored, and no clone one base away is much larger.

TCR beta CDR3 regions were amplified from RNA transcripts. For the first round of RT-PCR on the TCR CDR3, the HTBI primer set was used together with the Qiagen OneStep RT-PCR kit. Libraries were constructed in a second round of multiplex PCR, after which size selection and purification were carried out. Paired-end sequencing of the libraries was performed with 100 bp reads on an Illumina HiSeq2000. Regarding the original processing steps: SOAPnuke was used to process the raw data, throwing out any read that contained adapters or uncalled bases, had a mean Phred below 15, or lacked an exact constant-primer or identifier match. COPE v1.2.5 was used to merge the high-quality paired reads, and each unique nucleotide sequence was defined as a clonotype. MiTCR v1.1 was used to align the clonotypes against IMGT TRBV, TRBD and TRBJ reference segments. The analysis was restricted to V-J combinations with a frequency above 0.0001, which together covered just over 98% of the repertoires. A TCS score was defined as the ratio of F50 (clonal expansion) to E x V (chaos), with BLOSUM62-based TCRdist applied between CDR3 peptides within each V-J. Welch's t-statistics and random forest reduced 500 to 650 V-J features to about 13, which were used in a naive Bayes classifier (R e1071). TCRdb handled the public reads itself, with Q25 trimming in fastp and clone calling in MiXCR, and kept productive beta chains. Every entry covers one CDR3 protein and lists the most common genes and DNA from its rows. Clone size and V and J calls follow TCRdb, not the original study. Across this sample there are under 450,000 distinct CDR3 sequences, with roughly 13% seen only once. Of the sample, less than 25% is held by the ten largest clones.

Hyperthyroidism patients were aged 18 to 65 years and newly diagnosed, with disease duration of less than 2 months. The study excluded patients with uncontrolled infections, other autoimmune diseases, pregnancy or lactation. Diagnoses relied on clinical symptoms, serum thyroxine and TRAb, thyroid ultrasound and orbital computed tomography. For progressor patients, blood was drawn at the first diagnosis of hyperthyroidism, before any ophthalmopathy symptoms had appeared. PBMCs were isolated from about 9 ml of fresh peripheral blood by Ficoll-Paque density gradient centrifugation. Patients classed as progressors first received a Graves' hyperthyroidism diagnosis and then went on to develop ophthalmopathy during follow-up. Trizol reagent was used to extract total RNA, and RNA quality was then checked on an Agilent 2100 Bioanalyzer. Study-wide findings and limitations: In validation, the model predicted progression to ophthalmopathy with around 71% sensitivity and roughly 72% specificity, a median of about six months before onset. No statistical method was used to set the sample size in advance, and investigators knew the group allocation. Most expanded thyroid clonotypes (frequency above 0.001) were also found in blood, which suggests that blood repertoires may mirror thyroid immune responses. A model built on a 13 V-J signature distinguished ophthalmopathy from stable hyperthyroidism, reaching around 87% sensitivity and under 84% specificity in cross-validation and 80%/75% in testing.

This receptor chain uses TRBV6-4 and TRBJ2-2, with TRBD1 matching 9 junction bases. The sequence was collected from a man aged 30-40 years with Graves' hyperthyroidism that later progressed to Graves' ophthalmopathy. The sample comprised blood. The CDR3 region has the sequence CASSGQGAGELFF. The base sequence is TGTGCCAGCAGTGGACAGGGGGCCGGGGAGCTGTTTTTT.